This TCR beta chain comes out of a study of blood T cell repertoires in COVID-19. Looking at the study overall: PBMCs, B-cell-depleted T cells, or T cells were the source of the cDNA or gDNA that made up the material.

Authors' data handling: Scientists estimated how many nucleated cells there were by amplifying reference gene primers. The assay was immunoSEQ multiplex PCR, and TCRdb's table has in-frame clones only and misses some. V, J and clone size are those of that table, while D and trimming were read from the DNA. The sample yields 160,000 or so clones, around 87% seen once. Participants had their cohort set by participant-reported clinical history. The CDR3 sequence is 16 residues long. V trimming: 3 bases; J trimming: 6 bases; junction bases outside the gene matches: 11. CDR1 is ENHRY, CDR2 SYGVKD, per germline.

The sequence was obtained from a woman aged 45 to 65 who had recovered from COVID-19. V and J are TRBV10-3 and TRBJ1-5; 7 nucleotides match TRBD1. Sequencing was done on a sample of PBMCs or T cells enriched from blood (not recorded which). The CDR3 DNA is TGTGCCATCAGTGACTATGACAGGGAAGCGACTCAGCCCCAGCATTTT. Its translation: CAISDYDREATQPQHF.